Following are 19 T cell receptor beta chains from one sample sequenced in a study of blood T cells in healthy people across ages. Through a sample-barcoded 5' primer and a J-beta primer mix, a second PCR was run for roughly 6 to 12 cycles. TCRdb fed the 5' RACE reads into MiXCR, producing one record per CDR3 protein. The sample consists of roughly 680,000 distinct CDR3 sequences, more than 40% of them appearing once. The sample taken for sequencing was blood. These receptors all come from an older woman in good health.

Only a few counts were recorded for this clonotype. The chain carries TRBV3-1 and TRBJ2-7, with 7 bases matching TRBD1. Germline V gene lookup returns CDR1 LGHDT and CDR2 YNNKEL (reference sequence). The CDR3 has 12 residues. V lost 10 bases, J lost 3 bases, and 6 bases stayed unmatched. The CDR3 spells CATRQGNYEQYF. The CDR3 nucleotides read TGTGCCACTCGACAGGGTAACTACGAGCAGTACTTC.

In its sample, this clonotype was seen a few times. The V and J genes are TRBV7-2 and TRBJ2-5; TRBD1 agrees at 9 bases. The CDR3 runs 16 residues. Germline V gene lookup returns CDR1 SGHTA and CDR2 FQGNSA. V was pared by 5 bases and J by 4 bases, with 11 bases of the junction left unmatched. Here the CDR3 DNA reads TGTGCCAGCAGCGCCCCTCGACAGGGGGGAGGAGAGACCCAGTACTTC. Residues: CASSAPRQGGGETQYF.

The rearrangement joins TRBV15 to TRBJ1-2, with D hard to call. There are 16 residues in the CDR3. Germline CDR1 is LNHNV and CDR2 is YYDKDF (reference sequence). Trimming took 0 bases from V and 1 from J, leaving 12 bases between them. The CDR3: CATSRDPLRVNYGYTF. The CDR3 region has the DNA TGTGCCACCAGCAGAGATCCCCTCCGGGTTAACTATGGCTACACCTTC.

V and J are TRBV7-8 and TRBJ2-7; D perhaps matches TRBD1 (5 bases). CDR1 SGHVS and CDR2 FQNEAQ come from the germline V gene. This CDR3 is built from 18 residues. Trimming removed 1 base at V and 0 bases at J, with 19 bases between. The CDR3 here is CASSLVAPIGVNSYEQYF. The CDR3 coding sequence is TGTGCCAGCAGCTTAGTAGCACCGATAGGGGTCAACTCCTACGAGCAGTACTTC.

The CDR3 DNA is TGTGCCAGCAGCGTAGCGGACCGCGGATTTTACAATGAGCAGTTCTTC. It codes for CASSVADRGFYNEQFF. The V gene is TRBV9, the J gene TRBJ2-1; D gene ambiguous. In germline, CDR1 is SGDLS, CDR2 YYNGEE. V was cut by 0 bases and J by 4 bases, with 14 bases left in between. The CDR3 contains 16 residues.

This chain joins TRBV20-1 and TRBJ2-1, with 7 bases identical to TRBD2. Germline V lookup: CDR1 DFQATT, CDR2 SNEGSKA (reference sequence). V shed 0 bases, J shed 3 bases, and the junction held 5 bases outside the gene matches. The CDR3 has 15 residues. The CDR3 DNA is TGCAGTGCTAGAGATGCGACTAGCTACTACAATGAGCAGTTCTTC. Amino acids: CSARDATSYYNEQFF.

This clonotype has just a few counts. The rearrangement links TRBV27 to TRBJ2-3; TRBD2 agrees at 7 bases. Looked up from germline, CDR1 is MNHEY and CDR2 is SMNVEV (reference sequence). V gave up 10 bases and J gave up 0 bases; unmatched junction bases: 7. The length of the CDR3 is 14 residues. The CDR3 reads CATSGTISTDTQYF. The CDR3 nucleotides read TGTGCCACCAGCGGGACGATTAGCACAGATACGCAGTATTTT.

This clonotype was observed a few times. The V gene is TRBV2, the J gene TRBJ2-4; 7 bases map to TRBD2. The end of the DNA fits TRBJ2-7 better, so the J call may be wrong. The CDR3 has 13 amino acids. Germline CDR1 is SNHLY and CDR2 is FYNNEI. CDR3 region: CASRATSSYEQYF. CDR3 DNA sequence: TGTGCCAGCAGGGCGACTAGCAGCTACGAGCAGTACTTC.

The chain has TRBV29-1 and TRBJ2-3; D uncertain. V was shortened by 6 bases and J by 4 bases, with 17 bases between the two germline ends. This CDR3 region has 14 residues. The germline gives CDR1 SQVTM, CDR2 ANQGSEA. This chain's CDR3 is CSVRLDSGSDTQYF. CDR3 sequence (DNA): TGCAGCGTGAGACTCGATAGTGGTTCAGATACGCAGTATTTT.

The chain couples TRBV15 to TRBJ2-2; no firm D call. CDR1 LNHNV and CDR2 YYDKDF come from the germline V gene (reference sequence). The CDR3 covers 13 residues. Trimming removed 3 bases at V and 6 bases at J, with 8 bases between. CDR3 amino acids: CATSRGIAGELFF. Here the CDR3 DNA reads TGTGCCACCAGCAGGGGAATTGCCGGGGAGCTGTTTTTT.

The rearrangement links TRBV30 to TRBJ2-7, with D possibly being TRBD2 (6 bases). This CDR3 has 13 amino acids. V was cut by 2 bases and J by 0 bases, with 8 bases left in between. Germline V gene data show CDR1 as GTSNPN and CDR2 as SVGIG (reference sequence). CDR3 loop: CAWSPGVSYEQYF. The CDR3 bases are TGTGCCTGGAGTCCGGGGGTCTCCTACGAGCAGTACTTC.

Here the CDR3 reads CASSTRQGQGDEQYF. The CDR3 DNA follows: TGTGCCAGCAGCACCAGACAGGGCCAAGGCGACGAGCAGTACTTC. This sequence joins TRBV12-3 or TRBV12-4 and TRBJ2-7; 7 nucleotides line up with TRBD1. The J segment lost 5 bases and the V segment lost 6 bases, leaving 13 bases of the junction unmatched. The CDR3 has 15 amino acids.

The chain joins TRBV4-2 to TRBJ2-7; 8 bases are shared with TRBD1. In germline, CDR1 is LGHNA, CDR2 YNFKEQ. The J segment lost 3 bases and the V segment lost 0 bases, leaving 7 bases of the junction unmatched. The length of the CDR3 is 16 residues. The CDR3 loop is CASSQDGTGGSYEQYF. The DNA for the CDR3 is TGTGCCAGCAGCCAAGATGGCACAGGGGGGAGCTACGAGCAGTACTTC.

V usage is TRBV4-3 and J usage is TRBJ2-1; 13 bases line up with TRBD2. The CDR3 is 23 amino acids. The germline gives CDR1 LGHNA, CDR2 YSLEER. The V gene end was trimmed by 0 bases and the J gene end by 0 bases; junction bases not matched to a gene: 17. The CDR3 loop is CASSQETRRTSGSYKSSYNEQFF. CDR3 DNA sequence: TGCGCCAGCAGCCAAGAGACCCGGAGGACTAGCGGGAGTTACAAAAGCTCCTACAATGAGCAGTTCTTC.

This chain links TRBV10-3 with TRBJ2-4, with TRBD1 identical over 7 bases. Losses at the gene ends were 6 bases for V and 0 bases for J; bases not matched to a gene: 8. Germline V CDR1 and CDR2: ENHRY, SYGVKD. The CDR3 totals 16 residues. CDR3 amino acids: CAISSGTALAKNIQYF. The CDR3 nucleotides read TGTGCCATCAGCTCCGGGACAGCCCTAGCCAAAAACATTCAGTACTTC.

This chain connects TRBV9 to TRBJ2-5; no clear D gene. There are 13 residues in the CDR3. Trimming took off 0 bases at V and 5 bases at J, with 8 bases between the two ends. Germline V lookup: CDR1 SGDLS, CDR2 YYNGEE. CDR3 nucleotides: TGTGCCAGCAGCGTAGGAATGGCGGAGACCCAGTACTTC. Protein sequence: CASSVGMAETQYF. Complete variable domain (other parts from reference TRBV9 and TRBJ2-5): DSGVTQTPKHLITATGQRVTLRCSPRSGDLSVYWYQQSLDQGLQFLIQYYNGEERAKGNILERFSAQQFPDLHSELNLSSLELGDSALYFCASSVGMAETQYFGPGTRLLVL.

This clonotype turned up a few times. The rearrangement joins TRBV7-2 to TRBJ2-1; 9 bases match TRBD2. Germline lookup yields CDR1 SGHTA and CDR2 FQGNSA. J lost 2 bases, V lost 7 bases, and 0 bases had no gene match. The CDR3 loop spans 13 amino acids. The CDR3 sequence is CASTSGAYNEQFF. CDR3 sequence (DNA): TGTGCCAGCACTAGCGGGGCCTACAATGAGCAGTTCTTC.

Worth noting for this clonotype: Given a much more abundant clone one base away, this may be a read error. The rearrangement uses TRBV7-2 and TRBJ2-7; D is perhaps TRBD1 or TRBD2 (5 bases each). The ends were cut back, 5 bases at V and 2 bases at J, with 28 bases in the middle. Per germline, CDR1 SGHTA and CDR2 FQGNSA. This CDR3 region has 19 residues. In DNA form, the CDR3 reads TGTGCCAGCAGCCCCAATAGGGTCATGACGGGGCCGTTAACCTACGAGCAGTACTTC. Protein: CASSPNRVMTGPLTYEQYF. Combining the CDR3 with reference TRBV7-2 and TRBJ2-7 gives the whole variable domain GAGVSQSPSNKVTEKGKDVELRCDPISGHTALYWYRQSLGQGLEFLIYFQGNSAPDKSGLPSDRFSAERTGGSVSTLTIQRTQQEDSAVYLCASSPNRVMTGPLTYEQYFGPGTRLTVT.

This clonotype was counted a single time. The chain carries TRBV12-3 or TRBV12-4 and TRBJ2-2; a possible D gene is TRBD1 (6 bases). Between the trimmed V and J ends, which lost 6 bases and 6 bases, there was a span of 17 bases. The CDR3 sequence is 15 residues long. The CDR3 here is CASRLRGFLAGELFF. The CDR3 nucleotides read TGTGCCAGCAGACTAAGGGGGTTTTTGGCCGGGGAGCTGTTTTTT.